The 20 T cell receptor beta chains presented below share a single source sample, sequenced in a study of CXCR3-negative and CXCR3-positive naive CD8 T cells. General study findings and limits: TRB CDR3s were more hydrophobic in CXCR3-positive than in CXCR3-negative naive cells.

These TCRs are of unknown antigen specificity. The libraries of TRB cDNA were prepared using 5' RACE with UMI labels. Following a re-call of the 5' RACE reads, TCRdb has one entry per CDR3 protein and lacks DNA. Its table lists around 140,000 distinct CDR3 sequences. Specimen: naive CXCR3+ CD8+ T cells from blood. Specified subset: CD45RO-CCR7+CD27+CD95- naive CD8+ T cells expressing CXCR3 (TNR3+). Receptors were obtained from a human donor in good health. Some clones in this sample may be carry-over from other donors' samples.

The chain uses TRBV7-6 and TRBJ2-3; TCRdb's D gene call, TRBD2, goes unchecked for lack of DNA. Germline CDR1 is SGHVS and CDR2 is FNYEAQ. There are 16 residues in the CDR3. CDR3 residues: CASSLVGEAGTDTQYF.

This sequence joins TRBV6-1 and TRBJ2-1; the TCRdb D gene call, TRBD2, has no DNA to confirm it. The germline V gene has CDR1 MNHNS and CDR2 SASEGT. CDR3 length equals 13 residues. CDR3: CASLAGEPNEQFF.

This chain connects TRBV24-1 to TRBJ2-2. Germline V gene lookup returns CDR1 KGHDR and CDR2 SFDVKD. The CDR3 is made up of 16 amino acids. CDR3 protein: CATSDPKNSATGELFF.

The chain uses TRBV12-3 or TRBV12-4 and TRBJ1-5; TCRdb gives TRBD1 as the D gene, but with no DNA this cannot be confirmed. CDR3 size: 14 residues. CDR3 in amino acids: CASSLARANQPQHF.

V gene TRBV20-1 combines with J gene TRBJ1-4. There are 14 residues in the CDR3. Germline V gene data show CDR1 as DFQATT and CDR2 as SNEGSKA (reference sequence). The chain's CDR3 is CSARDRGDNEKLFF.

The CDR3 spells CATSRDRGFTGTEAFF. The chain employs TRBV15 and TRBJ1-1. Germline CDR1 and CDR2: LNHNV and YYDKDF (reference sequence). The CDR3 covers 16 residues.

The chain combines TRBV4-3 with TRBJ2-1; TCRdb reports TRBD2, a call that lacks DNA to check it against. The CDR3 is 15 amino acids. Germline V gene data show CDR1 as LGHNA and CDR2 as YSLEER. CDR3: CASSPTSIRYNEQFF.

The chain joins TRBV29-1 to TRBJ2-7; TCRdb gives TRBD2 as the D gene, but with no DNA this cannot be confirmed. CDR3 length equals 15 residues. CDR1 and CDR2 from the germline V gene are SQVTM and ANQGSEA. This chain's CDR3 is CSVEKAGDDSYEQYF.

The gene calls are TRBV20-1 and TRBJ1-5. The length of the CDR3 is 15 residues. Germline-derived CDR1 and CDR2 are DFQATT and SNEGSKA (reference sequence). The CDR3 region is CSASSSPYSNQHQHF.

CDR3: CATTLTRLYTEAFF. This rearrangement joins TRBV28 to TRBJ1-1. The germline CDR1 and CDR2 sequences are MDHEN and SYDVKM. The CDR3 contains 14 residues.

The CDR3 loop is CASRGTGVGEQFF. This chain links TRBV7-9 with TRBJ2-1; the TCRdb D gene call, TRBD1, has no DNA to confirm it. CDR3 length: 13 amino acids. Germline values: CDR1 SEHNR, CDR2 FQNEAQ (reference sequence).

This chain connects TRBV20-1 to TRBJ2-7. The CDR3 covers 11 residues. The germline V gene encodes CDR1 DFQATT and CDR2 SNEGSKA (reference sequence). The CDR3 here is CSASTAYEQYF.

The CDR3 region is CASSFRQAPIETQYF. The V gene is TRBV28, the J gene TRBJ2-5; TCRdb names TRBD1, which stays unverified in the absence of DNA. This CDR3 has 15 residues. The germline V gene encodes CDR1 MDHEN and CDR2 SYDVKM.

V and J are TRBV6-5 and TRBJ2-7; TCRdb's assignment of TRBD1 cannot be checked, as there is no DNA. This CDR3 region has 14 residues. Germline loops: CDR1 MNHEY, CDR2 SVGAGI. The CDR3 loop reads CASSYTGGDHEQYF.

The V gene is TRBV19, the J gene TRBJ2-2. Germline CDR1 reads LNHDA; CDR2 reads SQIVND (reference sequence). The CDR3 sequence is 13 residues long. The CDR3 region is CASRYSSFGELFF. Filled out from reference TRBV19 and TRBJ2-2, the complete variable domain reads DGGITQSPKYLFRKEGQNVTLSCEQNLNHDAMYWYRQDPGQGLRLIYYSQIVNDFQKGDIAEGYSVSREKKESFPLTVTSAQKNPTAFYLCASRYSSFGELFFGEGSRLTVL.

V gene TRBV6-2 or TRBV6-3 combines with J gene TRBJ2-7. CDR1 MNHEY and CDR2 SVGEGT come from the germline V gene. CDR3 length equals 14 residues. CDR3 sequence: CASSYEGDSYEQYF.

V gene TRBV11-3 combines with J gene TRBJ2-3; absent DNA, TCRdb's TRBD1 call cannot be checked. The CDR3 is 18 residues long. Germline V CDR1 and CDR2: SGHNT, YENEEA. CDR3 region: CASSSHLGPYGGTDTQYF.

The chain employs TRBV9 and TRBJ2-3; TCRdb picks TRBD1, but there is no DNA to check that call. In germline, CDR1 is SGDLS, CDR2 YYNGEE. The CDR3 covers 14 residues. The CDR3 sequence is CASSVNGASDTQYF.

CDR3 sequence: CASSVGGGEETQYF. The rearrangement joins TRBV9 to TRBJ2-5; without DNA, the TCRdb call of TRBD2 cannot be checked. Per the germline V gene, CDR1 is SGDLS and CDR2 is YYNGEE. This CDR3 has 14 amino acids.

The chain joins TRBV18 to TRBJ2-3; checking the TCRdb D call of TRBD2 is not possible without DNA. CDR1 and CDR2 from the germline V gene are KGHSH and LQKENI. This CDR3 has 17 amino acids. The CDR3 sequence is CASSPRTSGGLGDTQYF.